This TCR beta chain was sequenced in a study of OX40 agonist ivuxolimab in advanced cancers. The germline gives CDR1 SQVTM, CDR2 ANQGSEA. The ends were cut back, 6 bases at V and 1 base at J, with 12 bases in the middle. The CDR3 has 14 amino acids. Only in-frame clones appear in the TCRdb table, and some are missing; sequencing was by immunoSEQ multiplex PCR. The profile covers 55,000 to 80,000 clones, with about four fifths appearing a single time and about 9.1% taken by the ten largest. The material was CD4+ or CD8+ T cells sorted from blood, obtained in a trial of the OX40 agonist ivuxolimab. This clonotype was sampled from an adult with an advanced solid tumor such as melanoma, head and neck, liver or kidney cancer. The chain carries TRBV29-1 and TRBJ2-2; possible D gene TRBD2, 6 bases. In DNA, the CDR3 is TGCAGCGTGGGGGGACTCTGGAACACCGGGGAGCTGTTTTTT. Its protein is CSVGGLWNTGELFF.